The 27 T cell receptor beta chains presented below share a single source sample, sequenced in a study of identical twins. TCRdb independently ran MiXCR on the 5' RACE reads; one entry per CDR3 protein. The data hold 470,000 or so distinct CDR3 sequences, with 20% to 30% observed a single time. This sample was also put to use in a study of T cells expressing NK-cell markers.

Sequencing input: CD4+ T cells sorted from blood. Receptor source: a woman aged 18-29 years in good health.

This clonotype was picked up a small number of times. The chain has TRBV10-3 and TRBJ2-3, with D perhaps TRBD1 or TRBD2 (6 bases each). The germline V and J ends were trimmed by 7 bases and 3 bases, with 17 bases remaining between them. The CDR3 extends over 15 amino acids. Germline-derived CDR1 and CDR2 are ENHRY and SYGVKD. DNA of the CDR3: TGTGCCATCAAGGCGAGGGGGGTCCCTACAGATACGCAGTATTTT. It translates to CAIKARGVPTDTQYF.

This clonotype turned up a few times. The gene calls are TRBV6-2 or TRBV6-3 and TRBJ2-1, with TRBD2 matching 10 bases. The ends lost 5 bases at V and 3 bases at J; junction bases unmatched: 7. Germline CDR1 reads MNHEY; CDR2 reads SVGEGT. CDR3 length equals 16 residues. Here the CDR3 DNA reads TGTGCCAGCAGTGTGAGCGGGAGGGCCATCTACAATGAGCAGTTCTTC. This encodes CASSVSGRAIYNEQFF.

CDR3 in DNA: TGTGCCAGCAGCTTATGGGGTGCCAGGGGGCTCCTGTTCACCTACAATGAGCAGTTCTTC. Its translation: CASSLWGARGLLFTYNEQFF. V usage is TRBV11-1 and J usage is TRBJ2-1; 8 bases match TRBD1. With 2 bases clipped from V and 2 bases from J, the junction kept 17 bases outside the gene matches. In germline, CDR1 is SGHAT, CDR2 FQDESV (reference sequence). The CDR3 is made up of 20 amino acids. The full variable domain, with the rest looked up from reference TRBV11-1 and TRBJ2-1, is EAEVAQSPRYKITEKSQAVAFWCDPISGHATLYWYRQILGQGPELLVQFQDESVVDDSQLPKDRFSAERLKGVDSTLKIQPAELGDSAMYLCASSLWGARGLLFTYNEQFFGPGTRLTVL.

This clonotype was picked up a small number of times. The chain employs TRBV10-3 and TRBJ2-5; 13 nucleotides agree with TRBD2. CDR1 and CDR2 from the germline V gene are ENHRY and SYGVKD. This CDR3 is 15 amino acids long. Germline trimming cut 2 bases from V and 5 bases from J; bases unmatched to any gene: 2. The CDR3, as DNA: TGTGCCATCAGTGAGCCGGGACTAGCGGGGGAGACCCAGTACTTC. Protein sequence: CAISEPGLAGETQYF.

This clonotype has only a few counts. The gene calls are TRBV7-2 and TRBJ1-1; the D gene is possibly TRBD1 (5 bases). There are 15 residues in the CDR3. CDR1 is SGHTA and CDR2 is FQGNSA in the germline V gene. The V end was cut by 5 bases, the J end by 0 bases, with 13 bases between. CDR3 DNA: TGTGCCAGCAGCCCCCACAGGACCATGAACACTGAAGCTTTCTTT. Residues: CASSPHRTMNTEAFF.

This clonotype has just a few counts. The chain uses TRBV7-2 and TRBJ2-3, with 8 positions matching TRBD2. Germline trimming cut 0 bases from V and 1 base from J; bases unmatched to any gene: 3. The CDR3 contains 16 residues. Germline-derived CDR1 and CDR2 are SGHTA and FQGNSA. The CDR3 reads CASSLALAGRTDTQYF. The CDR3 DNA reads as TGTGCCAGCAGCTTAGCTCTAGCGGGCCGCACAGATACGCAGTATTTT.

This clonotype has just a few counts. The chain uses TRBV7-9 and TRBJ1-5; D possibly corresponds to TRBD1 (5 bases). Germline V gene sequence: CDR1 SEHNR, CDR2 FQNEAQ (reference sequence). Trimming cost V 4 bases and J 2 bases, with 15 bases left between them. CDR3 length: 16 amino acids. The DNA for the CDR3 is TGTGCCAGCAGCTCGGGGGATCTGAGGGGCAATCAGCCCCAGCATTTT. The encoded protein is CASSSGDLRGNQPQHF.

The V call is TRBV27, the J call TRBJ2-7, with 13 bases matching TRBD2. CDR1 and CDR2 (germline): MNHEY, SMNVEV (reference sequence). V lost 2 bases to trimming and J lost 7 bases; unmatched junction nucleotides: 11. This CDR3 is built from 17 residues. This CDR3 is CASSLRGPGLAGTEQYF. DNA of the CDR3: TGTGCCAGCAGTTTAAGGGGGCCGGGACTAGCGGGGACGGAGCAGTACTTC.

The rearrangement links TRBV20-1 to TRBJ2-1, with a possible D match to TRBD2 (5 bases). This CDR3 has 16 amino acids. Germline CDR1 DFQATT, CDR2 SNEGSKA (reference sequence). V lost 6 bases and J 1 base, leaving 19 bases between the germline ends. The CDR3 is CSAPKSAGSSYNEQFF. CDR3 bases: TGCAGTGCCCCTAAATCCGCGGGTAGTTCCTACAATGAGCAGTTCTTC.

Notes on this clonotype: Germline is not matched at one junction end, which may reflect a read error. This chain connects TRBV7-7 to TRBJ2-5, with 9 positions matching TRBD2. This CDR3 has 15 amino acids. From germline, CDR1 is SSHAT and CDR2 FNYEAQ (reference sequence). CDR3 residues: CASSRRGGREETQYF. CDR3 in DNA: TGTGCTAGCAGCCGGCGGGGGGGGAGAGAAGAGACCCAGTACTTC.

This chain uses TRBV20-1 with TRBJ2-5, with no clear D. Germline V CDR1 and CDR2: DFQATT, SNEGSKA (reference sequence). Trimming pared 4 bases from V and 0 bases from J, leaving 6 bases between. The CDR3 is 12 residues long. In DNA form, the CDR3 reads TGCAGTGCTAAAGCATACCAAGAGACCCAGTACTTC. This codes for CSAKAYQETQYF.

The chain couples TRBV7-2 to TRBJ2-2; 8 nucleotides agree with TRBD2. Germline V gene data show CDR1 as SGHTA and CDR2 as FQGNSA. The CDR3 runs to 16 residues. After removal of 5 bases from V and 2 bases from J, the junction contained 7 bases not matched to a gene. This CDR3 reads CASSTRLARNTGELFF. The CDR3 region has the DNA TGTGCCAGCAGCACCCGACTAGCGAGAAACACCGGGGAGCTGTTTTTT.

This clonotype has a handful of counts. The chain employs TRBV9 and TRBJ2-7; 8 bases are shared with TRBD2. J lost 1 base, V lost 2 bases, and 2 bases had no gene match. Germline values: CDR1 SGDLS, CDR2 YYNGEE. The CDR3 is 14 amino acids. The CDR3 spells CASSVTSVSYEQYF. The CDR3 DNA follows: TGTGCCAGCAGCGTGACTAGCGTATCCTACGAGCAGTACTTC.

This chain links TRBV7-9 with TRBJ2-3; TRBD1 agrees at 7 bases. The CDR3 extends over 16 amino acids. Germline CDR1 and CDR2: SEHNR and FQNEAQ (reference sequence). The trim removed 1 base at V and 1 base at J, leaving 5 bases unmatched. CDR3 nucleotides: TGTGCCAGCAGCTTAGATAAGGGGGCTGGCACAGATACGCAGTATTTT. As protein: CASSLDKGAGTDTQYF.

The chain links TRBV5-1 to TRBJ2-7, with 8 bases aligning to TRBD1. Germline V lookup: CDR1 SGHRS, CDR2 YFSETQ. Trimming cost V 7 bases and J 3 bases; bases outside gene matches: 12. The CDR3 runs 15 residues. CDR3 amino acids: CASSPGTGPYYEQYF. As DNA, the CDR3 is TGCGCCAGCTCCCCAGGGACAGGCCCCTACTACGAGCAGTACTTC.

The V and J genes are TRBV6-2 or TRBV6-3 and TRBJ2-7, with 7 bases fitting TRBD1. The germline CDR1 and CDR2 sequences are MNHEY and SVGEGT. V lost 5 bases, J lost 12 bases, and 13 bases stayed unmatched. The CDR3 length is 13 residues. CDR3 DNA sequence: TGTGCCAGCAGTCAAGGGACAGATGCCTATTGGTACTTC. Protein sequence: CASSQGTDAYWYF.

In this sample, this clonotype turned up many times. The rearrangement links TRBV12-3 or TRBV12-4 to TRBJ2-5; D is uncertain. V shed 1 base and J shed 3 bases, with 6 bases lying between them. The CDR3 covers 13 residues. CDR3 nucleotide sequence: TGTGCCAGCAGTTTAGTACAGAAAGAGACCCAGTACTTC. Translated: CASSLVQKETQYF.

V is TRBV20-1 and J is TRBJ2-7; D uncertain. The CDR3 sequence is 11 residues long. V lost 8 bases and J lost 3, with 11 bases in between. Germline V gene lookup returns CDR1 DFQATT and CDR2 SNEGSKA (reference sequence). The CDR3 loop reads CSFSRGYEQYF. Here the CDR3 DNA reads TGCAGTTTCTCCAGAGGCTACGAGCAGTACTTC.

V is TRBV6-2 or TRBV6-3 and J is TRBJ2-3; 10 bases map to TRBD2. The germline V gene has CDR1 MNHEY and CDR2 SVGEGT. This CDR3 region has 22 residues. The V and J ends lost 5 bases and 0 bases, in that order; junction bases with no gene match: 23. CDR3 DNA: TGTGCCAGCAGTCCTGCCGGGATCCGTTACGGGACTAGCGTCAAAAGCACAGATACGCAGTATTTT. Protein product: CASSPAGIRYGTSVKSTDTQYF.

This clonotype appeared a few times. V gene TRBV3-1 combines with J gene TRBJ2-3; no clear D. Germline CDR1 LGHDT, CDR2 YNNKEL (reference sequence). Trimming took off 1 base at V and 4 bases at J, with 9 bases between the two ends. This CDR3 comprises 14 residues. CDR3 loop: CASSQGGLPDTQYF. CDR3 nucleotides: TGTGCCAGCAGCCAAGGAGGTTTACCAGATACGCAGTATTTT.

This clonotype was seen a few times. The rearrangement uses TRBV10-1 and TRBJ1-1; D possibly corresponds to TRBD1 (5 bases). This CDR3 has 13 residues. V lost 7 bases and J 1 base, leaving 10 bases between the germline ends. The germline CDR1 and CDR2 sequences are WNHNN and SYGVQD (reference sequence). The CDR3 is CASTRTRNTEAFF. CDR3 nucleotide sequence: TGCGCCAGCACCCGGACACGGAACACTGAAGCTTTCTTT.

In this sample, this clonotype turned up a few times. The chain is built from TRBV12-3 or TRBV12-4 and TRBJ1-1; TRBD1 agrees at 12 bases. After removal of 4 bases from V and 0 bases from J, the junction contained 3 bases not matched to a gene. The CDR3 runs 16 residues. CDR3 sequence (DNA): TGTGCCAGCAGTTCCGGGACAGGGGGCTTGAACACTGAAGCTTTCTTT. Residues: CASSSGTGGLNTEAFF.

The V call is TRBV11-2, the J call TRBJ2-1; D might be TRBD2 (6 bases). From germline, CDR1 is SGHAT and CDR2 FQNNGV. V lost 2 bases and J 4 bases, leaving 9 bases between the germline ends. CDR3 size: 14 residues. CDR3 nucleotides: TGTGCCAGCAGCTTACGGGAGCGGTACAATGAGCAGTTCTTC. The encoded protein is CASSLRERYNEQFF.

In its sample, this clonotype was seen many times. The chain joins TRBV18 to TRBJ2-5; D unresolved. V was cut by 3 bases and J by 3 bases, with 2 bases left in between. The CDR3 spans 11 residues. Germline V gene data show CDR1 as KGHSH and CDR2 as LQKENI. As DNA, the CDR3 is TGTGCCAGCTCACCCGAAGAGACCCAGTACTTC. Protein: CASSPEETQYF.

The chain combines TRBV2 with TRBJ2-7; maybe TRBD2 (6 bases). Trimming took off 4 bases at V and 2 bases at J, with 9 bases between the two ends. CDR1 SNHLY and CDR2 FYNNEI come from the germline V gene. The CDR3 spans 13 residues. Written as DNA, the CDR3 is TGTGCCAGCAGTGGGGGAGGACCCTACGAGCAGTACTTC. Translating it yields CASSGGGPYEQYF.

The V gene is TRBV4-3, the J gene TRBJ2-7; 13 nucleotides agree with TRBD2. CDR1 and CDR2 (germline): LGHNA, YSLEER. The V and J ends lost 2 bases and 6 bases, in that order; junction bases with no gene match: 13. The CDR3 runs to 18 residues. The CDR3 region has the DNA TGCGCCAGCAGCCAACGGGGACTAGCGGGGATCAAAGGTTCCGAGCAGTACTTC. Protein product: CASSQRGLAGIKGSEQYF.

V gene TRBV6-5 combines with J gene TRBJ2-1; 11 nucleotides line up with TRBD2. Germline lookup yields CDR1 MNHEY and CDR2 SVGAGI. V lost 4 bases and J lost 5; bases outside the gene matches: 4. This CDR3 is built from 15 residues. The CDR3 region is CASSSGLAGHNEQFF. The CDR3 coding sequence is TGTGCCAGCAGTTCCGGACTAGCGGGTCACAATGAGCAGTTCTTC.